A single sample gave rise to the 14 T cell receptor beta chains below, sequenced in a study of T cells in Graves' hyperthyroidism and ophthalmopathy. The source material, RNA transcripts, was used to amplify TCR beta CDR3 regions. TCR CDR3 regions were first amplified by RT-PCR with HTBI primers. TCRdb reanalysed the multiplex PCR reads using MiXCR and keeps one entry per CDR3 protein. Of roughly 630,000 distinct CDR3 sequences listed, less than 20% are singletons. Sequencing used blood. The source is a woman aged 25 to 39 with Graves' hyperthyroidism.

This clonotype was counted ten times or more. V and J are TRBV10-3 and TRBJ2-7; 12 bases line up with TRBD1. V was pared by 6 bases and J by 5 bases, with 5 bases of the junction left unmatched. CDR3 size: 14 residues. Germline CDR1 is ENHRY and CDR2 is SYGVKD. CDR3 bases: TGTGCCATCAGCTCCGGGACAGGGGGCCACGAGCAGTACTTC. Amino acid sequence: CAISSGTGGHEQYF.

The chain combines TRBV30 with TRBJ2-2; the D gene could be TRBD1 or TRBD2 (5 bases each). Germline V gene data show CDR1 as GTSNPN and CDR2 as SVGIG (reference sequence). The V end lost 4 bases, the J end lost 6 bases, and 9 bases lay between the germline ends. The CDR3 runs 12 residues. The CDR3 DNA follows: TGTGCCTGGAAGTGGGGACCCGGGGAGCTGTTTTTT. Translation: CAWKWGPGELFF.

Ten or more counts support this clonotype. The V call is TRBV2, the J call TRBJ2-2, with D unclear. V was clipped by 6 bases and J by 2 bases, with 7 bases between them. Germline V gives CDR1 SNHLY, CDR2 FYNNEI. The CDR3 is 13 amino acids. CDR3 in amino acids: CASRPTNTGELFF. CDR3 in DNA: TGTGCCAGCAGGCCCACAAACACCGGGGAGCTGTTTTTT.

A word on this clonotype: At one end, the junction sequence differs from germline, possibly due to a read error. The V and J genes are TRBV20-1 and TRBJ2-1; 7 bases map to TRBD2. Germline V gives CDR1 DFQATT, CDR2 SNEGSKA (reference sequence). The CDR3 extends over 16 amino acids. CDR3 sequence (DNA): TGCAGTGCTAGACCCCCTAGCGGAAGCTCCTACAATGGGCAGTTCTTC. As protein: CSARPPSGSSYNGQFF.

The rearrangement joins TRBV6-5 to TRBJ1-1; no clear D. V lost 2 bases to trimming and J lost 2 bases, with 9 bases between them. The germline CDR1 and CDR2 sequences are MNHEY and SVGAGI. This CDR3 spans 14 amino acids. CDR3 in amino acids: CASSYESPNTEAFF. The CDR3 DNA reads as TGTGCCAGCAGTTACGAGAGCCCAAACACTGAAGCTTTCTTT.

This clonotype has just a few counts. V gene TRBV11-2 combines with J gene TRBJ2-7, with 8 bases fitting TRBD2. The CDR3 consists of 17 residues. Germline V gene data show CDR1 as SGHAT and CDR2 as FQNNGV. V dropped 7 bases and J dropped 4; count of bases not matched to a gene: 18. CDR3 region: CASKSPGSSGRRYEQYF. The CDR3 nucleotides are TGTGCCAGCAAGTCTCCCGGGAGCAGCGGGAGACGGTACGAGCAGTACTTC.

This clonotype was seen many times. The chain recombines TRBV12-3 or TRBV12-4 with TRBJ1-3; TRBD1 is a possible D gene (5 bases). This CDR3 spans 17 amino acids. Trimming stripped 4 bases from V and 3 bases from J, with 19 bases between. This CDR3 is CASSSRFTGRRGNTIYF. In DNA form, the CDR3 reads TGTGCCAGCAGTTCTAGGTTTACGGGGCGACGTGGAAACACCATATATTTT.

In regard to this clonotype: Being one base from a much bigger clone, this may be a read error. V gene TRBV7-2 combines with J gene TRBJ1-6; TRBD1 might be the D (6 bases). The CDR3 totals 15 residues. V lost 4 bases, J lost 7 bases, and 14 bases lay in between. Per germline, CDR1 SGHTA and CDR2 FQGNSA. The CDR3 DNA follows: TGTGCCAGCAGCTCCCTCGAAGGGGGGAATTCACCCCTCCACTTT. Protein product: CASSSLEGGNSPLHF.

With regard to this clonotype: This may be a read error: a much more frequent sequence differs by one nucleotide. The CDR3 reads CASSEVQGAKNIQYF. The CDR3 DNA follows: TGTGCCAGCAGCGAAGTACAGGGAGCCAAAAACATTCAGTACTTC. The chain couples TRBV11-2 to TRBJ2-4; D might be TRBD1 (6 bases). Between the trimmed V and J ends, which lost 5 bases and 0 bases, there was a span of 11 bases. Germline-derived CDR1 and CDR2 are SGHAT and FQNNGV. The CDR3 is 15 residues long.

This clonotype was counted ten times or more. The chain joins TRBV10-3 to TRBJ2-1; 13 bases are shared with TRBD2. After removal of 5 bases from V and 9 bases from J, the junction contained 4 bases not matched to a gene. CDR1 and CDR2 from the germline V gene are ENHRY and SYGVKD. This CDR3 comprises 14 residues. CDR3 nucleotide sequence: TGTGCCATCAGTCCTGGACTAGCGGGAGCTGAGCAGTTCTTC. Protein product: CAISPGLAGAEQFF.

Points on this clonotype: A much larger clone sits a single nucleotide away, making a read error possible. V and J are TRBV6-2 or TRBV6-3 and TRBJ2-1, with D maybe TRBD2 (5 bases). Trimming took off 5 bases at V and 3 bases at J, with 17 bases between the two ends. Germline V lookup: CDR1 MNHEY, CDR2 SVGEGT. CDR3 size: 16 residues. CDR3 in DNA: TGTGCCAGCAGTGGAATTTGGGGAGAGAACTACAATGAGCAGTTCTTC. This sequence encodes CASSGIWGENYNEQFF.

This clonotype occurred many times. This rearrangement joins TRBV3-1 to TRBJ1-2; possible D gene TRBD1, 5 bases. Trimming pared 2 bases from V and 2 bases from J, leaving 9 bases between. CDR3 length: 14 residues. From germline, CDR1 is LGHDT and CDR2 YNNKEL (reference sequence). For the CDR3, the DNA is TGTGCCAGCAGCCAAACGGGACTGAACTATGGCTACACCTTC. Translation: CASSQTGLNYGYTF.

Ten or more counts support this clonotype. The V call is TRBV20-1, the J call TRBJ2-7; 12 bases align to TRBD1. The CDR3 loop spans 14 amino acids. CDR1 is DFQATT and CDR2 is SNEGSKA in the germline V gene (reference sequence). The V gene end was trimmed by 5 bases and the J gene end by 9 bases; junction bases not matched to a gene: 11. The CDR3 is CSAGAGQGAFGQYF. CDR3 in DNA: TGCAGTGCTGGGGCGGGACAGGGGGCTTTTGGGCAGTACTTC.

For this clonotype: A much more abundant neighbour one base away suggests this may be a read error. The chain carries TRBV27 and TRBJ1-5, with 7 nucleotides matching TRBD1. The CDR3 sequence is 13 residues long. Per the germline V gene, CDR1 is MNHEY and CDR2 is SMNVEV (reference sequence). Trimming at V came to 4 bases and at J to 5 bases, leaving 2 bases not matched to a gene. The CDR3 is CASSSTGYQPQHF. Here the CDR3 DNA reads TGTGCCAGCAGTTCGACAGGGTATCAGCCCCAGCATTTT.